The 13 T cell receptor beta chains below come from one sample, sequenced in a study of CD8+CD57+ T cells in acquired aplastic anemia. Patients sequenced had flow cytometry evidence of CD8+CD57+ cell expansion. Genomic DNA constituted the template upon which TCR beta VDJ and CDR3 profiling was performed. A single record per CDR3 protein comes from TCRdb applying MiXCR to the reads. The sample lists about 160,000 distinct CDR3 sequences, 40% to 60% seen once, with about 31% in the top ten. Sequences were obtained from sorted CD4+, CD8+, or CD8+CD57+ T cells (not recorded which) from PBMCs. Receptor source: a human donor with aplastic anemia.

V gene TRBV19 combines with J gene TRBJ2-7; either TRBD1 or TRBD2 may fit D (5 bases each). Germline V CDR1 and CDR2: LNHDA, SQIVND (reference sequence). Trimming removed 3 bases from V and 7 bases from J, with 22 bases in between. The CDR3 runs to 16 residues. This chain's CDR3 is CASSIQIGLPEGEQYF. The CDR3 region has the DNA TGTGCCAGTAGTATCCAGATAGGGCTTCCTGAGGGGGAGCAGTACTTC.

A remark on this clonotype: It may be a read error: a sequence one base away is much more abundant. V gene TRBV7-9 combines with J gene TRBJ1-1; D is unresolved. The length of the CDR3 is 15 residues. Trimming removed 7 bases from V and 3 bases from J, with 18 bases in between. Germline CDR1 is SEHNR and CDR2 is FQNEAQ (reference sequence). The CDR3 DNA sequence: TGTGCCAGCACCCTTCCGGGCCTAAGGGACACTGAAGCTTTCTTT. It encodes CASTLPGLRDTEAFF.

This clonotype has only a few counts. This sequence joins TRBV27 and TRBJ1-5; TRBD1 might be the D (6 bases). Germline lookup yields CDR1 MNHEY and CDR2 SMNVEV (reference sequence). Trimming shortened V by 7 bases and J by 3 bases, and 10 bases separated the two germline ends. The CDR3 is made up of 13 amino acids. CDR3 nucleotide sequence: TGTGCCAGCACCACAGGGAACAATCAGCCCCAGCATTTT. Amino acids: CASTTGNNQPQHF.

V gene TRBV7-3 combines with J gene TRBJ1-1; 7 bases line up with TRBD1. CDR3 length: 17 amino acids. V gave up 4 bases and J gave up 5 bases; unmatched junction bases: 16. CDR1 is SGHTA, CDR2 FQGTGA, per germline. Written as DNA, the CDR3 is TGTGCCAGCAGCTCGTTAGGAGGGGGCGCAGGAATGACTGAAGCTTTCTTT. Amino acid sequence: CASSSLGGGAGMTEAFF.

This clonotype was seen many times. The gene calls are TRBV2 and TRBJ1-2, with a weak D call TRBD1 (6 bases). Trimming took 9 bases from V and 1 from J, leaving 9 bases between them. The CDR3 is 12 residues long. CDR1 and CDR2 from the germline V gene are SNHLY and FYNNEI. CDR3 DNA: TGTGCCAGGGACAGCGTTAACTATGGCTACACCTTC. Encoded protein: CARDSVNYGYTF. The full variable domain, rest sourced from reference TRBV2 and TRBJ1-2, is EPEVTQTPSHQVTQMGQEVILRCVPISNHLYFYWYRQILGQKVEFLVSFYNNEISEKSEIFDDQFSVERPDGSNFTLKIRSTKLEDSAMYFCARDSVNYGYTFGSGTRLTVV.

At least ten counts were recorded for this clonotype. This chain joins TRBV12-3 or TRBV12-4 and TRBJ2-2, with 7 bases lining up with TRBD2. This CDR3 region has 14 residues. V lost 3 bases to trimming and J lost 6 bases; unmatched junction nucleotides: 4. CDR3 sequence: CASSFGRYSGELFF. In DNA, the CDR3 is TGTGCCAGCAGTTTCGGGAGGTATTCCGGGGAGCTGTTTTTT.

V gene TRBV15 combines with J gene TRBJ1-5; 10 bases are a match to TRBD1. Germline V gene data show CDR1 as LNHNV and CDR2 as YYDKDF (reference sequence). The CDR3 consists of 14 residues. Trimming took 6 bases from V and 4 from J; bases not matched to a gene: 3. The DNA for the CDR3 is TGTGCCACCAGAGGACAGGGGGTTAATCAGCCCCAGCATTTT. It is translated as CATRGQGVNQPQHF.

This clonotype showed up many times. V and J are TRBV25-1 and TRBJ1-3; D is unresolved. The germline V gene has CDR1 MGHDK and CDR2 SYGVNS. Trimming took off 11 bases at V and 0 bases at J, with 11 bases between the two ends. The CDR3 spans 13 residues. The CDR3 sequence: CAVPQISGNTIYF. DNA for the CDR3: TGTGCCGTCCCGCAAATCTCTGGAAACACCATATATTTT.

A note on this clonotype: A much larger clone sits a single nucleotide away, making a read error possible. The V and J genes are TRBV4-2 and TRBJ1-5; D remains ambiguous. Germline V gives CDR1 LGHNA, CDR2 YNFKEQ. The CDR3 runs to 14 residues. The CDR3 sequence is CANSQDGQLEPQHF. CDR3 DNA: TGTGCCAACAGCCAAGATGGTCAGTTGGAGCCCCAGCATTTT.

This clonotype showed up just a few times. V and J are TRBV29-1 and TRBJ1-2; 8 positions match TRBD1. The V gene end was trimmed by 3 bases and the J gene end by 8 bases; junction bases not matched to a gene: 8. The CDR3 loop spans 13 amino acids. Germline V lookup: CDR1 SQVTM, CDR2 ANQGSEA. The CDR3 loop is CSVEEDRERGYTF. Written as DNA, the CDR3 is TGCAGCGTTGAGGAGGACAGGGAGAGAGGCTACACCTTC.

The genes are TRBV10-2 and TRBJ2-3; D gene uncertain. This CDR3 spans 12 amino acids. Per germline, CDR1 WSHSY and CDR2 SAAADI. The V end was cut by 10 bases, the J end by 6 bases, with 14 bases between. The CDR3 region has the DNA TGCGCCACGCGGACCCGCCTGGATACGCAGTATTTT. This encodes CATRTRLDTQYF.

This clonotype showed up just a few times. At one boundary the junction diverges from the germline segment, which might be a read error. The chain recombines TRBV4-1 with TRBJ2-7, with D unresolved. From germline, CDR1 is MGHRA and CDR2 YSYEKL. CDR3 length: 14 amino acids. The CDR3 DNA reads as TGCGCCAGCAGCCAAGCTTCACCCGTGGACGAGCAGCACTTC. It encodes CASSQASPVDEQHF.

The rearrangement links TRBV5-1 to TRBJ2-7; D call uncertain. The ends were cut back, 0 bases at V and 1 base at J, with 8 bases in the middle. There are 14 residues in the CDR3. In germline, CDR1 is SGHRS, CDR2 YFSETQ. In DNA form, the CDR3 reads TGCGCCAGCAGCTTGGAGACGGCGTCCTACGAGCAGTACTTC. Protein: CASSLETASYEQYF.